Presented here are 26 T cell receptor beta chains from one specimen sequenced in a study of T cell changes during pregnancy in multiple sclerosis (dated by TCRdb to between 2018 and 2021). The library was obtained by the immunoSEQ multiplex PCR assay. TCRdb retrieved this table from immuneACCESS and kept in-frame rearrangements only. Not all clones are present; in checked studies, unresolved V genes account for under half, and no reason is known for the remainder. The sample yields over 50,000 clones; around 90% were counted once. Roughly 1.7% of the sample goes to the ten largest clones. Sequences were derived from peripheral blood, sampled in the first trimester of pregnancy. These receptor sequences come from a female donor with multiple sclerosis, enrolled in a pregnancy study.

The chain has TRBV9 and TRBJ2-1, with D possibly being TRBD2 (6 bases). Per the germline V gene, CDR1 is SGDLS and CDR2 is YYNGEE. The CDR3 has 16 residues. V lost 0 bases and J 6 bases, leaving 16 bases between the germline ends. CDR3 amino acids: CASSVEGNGRGNEQFF. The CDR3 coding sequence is TGTGCCAGCAGCGTAGAAGGGAACGGGAGAGGCAATGAGCAGTTCTTC.

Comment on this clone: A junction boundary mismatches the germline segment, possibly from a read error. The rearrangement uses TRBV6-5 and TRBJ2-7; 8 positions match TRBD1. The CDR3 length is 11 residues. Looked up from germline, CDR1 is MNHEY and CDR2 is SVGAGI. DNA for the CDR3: TGTGCCAGCAGTTACAAGGGACAGGAGATCTTC. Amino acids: CASSYKGQEIF.

As DNA, the CDR3 is TGTGCCAGTAGTGGGCAGCTCATGAACACTGAAGCTTTCTTT. Its translation: CASSGQLMNTEAFF. This sequence joins TRBV19 and TRBJ1-1; no reliable D call. CDR1 is LNHDA, CDR2 SQIVND, per germline (reference sequence). V was trimmed by 5 bases and J by 0 bases, leaving 10 bases between them. This CDR3 spans 14 amino acids.

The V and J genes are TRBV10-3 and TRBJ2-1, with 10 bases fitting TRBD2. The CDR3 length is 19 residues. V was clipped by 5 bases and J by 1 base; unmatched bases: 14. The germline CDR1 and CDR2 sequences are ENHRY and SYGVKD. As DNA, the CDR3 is TGTGCCATCAGTCCGACTCGGACTAGCGGCTTCTCGTCCTACAATGAGCAGTTCTTC. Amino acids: CAISPTRTSGFSSYNEQFF.

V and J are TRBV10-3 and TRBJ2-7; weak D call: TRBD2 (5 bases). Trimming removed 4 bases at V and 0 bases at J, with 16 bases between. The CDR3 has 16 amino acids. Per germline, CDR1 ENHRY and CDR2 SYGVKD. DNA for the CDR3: TGTGCCATCAGTGGTCTAGAGGGAACAGTCTCCTACGAGCAGTACTTC. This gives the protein CAISGLEGTVSYEQYF.

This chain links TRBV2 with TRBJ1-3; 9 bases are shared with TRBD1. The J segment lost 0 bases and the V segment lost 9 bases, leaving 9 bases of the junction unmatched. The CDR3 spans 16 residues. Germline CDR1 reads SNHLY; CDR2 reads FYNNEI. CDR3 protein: CASEDRGSLSGNTIYF. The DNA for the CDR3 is TGTGCCAGTGAGGACAGGGGATCTCTCTCTGGAAACACCATATATTTT. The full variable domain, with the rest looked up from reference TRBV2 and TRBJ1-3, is EPEVTQTPSHQVTQMGQEVILRCVPISNHLYFYWYRQILGQKVEFLVSFYNNEISEKSEIFDDQFSVERPDGSNFTLKIRSTKLEDSAMYFCASEDRGSLSGNTIYFGEGSWLTVV.

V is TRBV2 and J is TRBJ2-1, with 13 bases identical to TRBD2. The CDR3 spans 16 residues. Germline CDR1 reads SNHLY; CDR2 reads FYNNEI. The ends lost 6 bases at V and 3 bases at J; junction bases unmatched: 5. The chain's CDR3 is CASSTSGRAGYNEQFF. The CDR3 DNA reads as TGTGCCAGCAGCACTAGCGGGAGGGCCGGCTACAATGAGCAGTTCTTC.

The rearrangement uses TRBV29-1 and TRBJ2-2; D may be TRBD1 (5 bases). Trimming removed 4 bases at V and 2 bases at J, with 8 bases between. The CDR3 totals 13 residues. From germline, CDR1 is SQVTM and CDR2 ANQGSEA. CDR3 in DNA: TGCAGCGTTGTAGGGGTTAACACCGGGGAGCTGTTTTTT. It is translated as CSVVGVNTGELFF.

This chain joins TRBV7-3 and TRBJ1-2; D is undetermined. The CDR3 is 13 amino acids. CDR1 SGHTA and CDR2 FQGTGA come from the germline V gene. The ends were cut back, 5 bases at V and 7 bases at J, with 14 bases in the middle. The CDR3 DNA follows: TGTGCCAGCAGCACCAACAGTTATGGTGGCTACACCTTC. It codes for CASSTNSYGGYTF.

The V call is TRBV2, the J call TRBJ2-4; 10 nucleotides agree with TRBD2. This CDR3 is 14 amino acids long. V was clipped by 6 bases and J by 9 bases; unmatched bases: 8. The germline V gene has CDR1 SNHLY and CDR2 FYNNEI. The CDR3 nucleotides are TGTGCCAGCAGCCCCAGGACTAGCGGTGGCATTCAGTACTTC. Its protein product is CASSPRTSGGIQYF.

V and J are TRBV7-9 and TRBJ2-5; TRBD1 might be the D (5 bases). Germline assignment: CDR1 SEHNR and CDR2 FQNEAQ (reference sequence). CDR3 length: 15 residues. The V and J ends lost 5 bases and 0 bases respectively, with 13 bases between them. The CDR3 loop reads CASSPNGHNQETQYF. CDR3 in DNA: TGTGCCAGCAGCCCGAACGGACACAACCAAGAGACCCAGTACTTC.

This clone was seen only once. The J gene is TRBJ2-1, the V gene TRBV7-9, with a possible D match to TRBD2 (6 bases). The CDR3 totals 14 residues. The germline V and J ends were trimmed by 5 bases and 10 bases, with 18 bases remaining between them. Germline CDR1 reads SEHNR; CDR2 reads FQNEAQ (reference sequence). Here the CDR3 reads CASSVNGGPEEQFF. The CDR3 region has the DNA TGTGCCAGCAGCGTAAACGGAGGGCCGGAAGAGCAGTTCTTC.

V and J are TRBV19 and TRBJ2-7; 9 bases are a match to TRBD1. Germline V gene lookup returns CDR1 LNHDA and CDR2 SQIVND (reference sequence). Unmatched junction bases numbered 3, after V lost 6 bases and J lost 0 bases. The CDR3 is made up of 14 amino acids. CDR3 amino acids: CASSPTGGSYEQYF. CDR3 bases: TGTGCCAGTAGCCCGACAGGGGGCTCCTACGAGCAGTACTTC.

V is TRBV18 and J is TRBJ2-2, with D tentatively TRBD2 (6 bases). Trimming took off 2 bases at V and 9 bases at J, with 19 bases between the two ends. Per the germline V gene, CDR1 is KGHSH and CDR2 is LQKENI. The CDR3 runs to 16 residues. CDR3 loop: CASSPSGSPGVRELFF. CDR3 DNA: TGTGCCAGCTCACCATCCGGGAGTCCCGGGGTCCGGGAGCTGTTTTTT.

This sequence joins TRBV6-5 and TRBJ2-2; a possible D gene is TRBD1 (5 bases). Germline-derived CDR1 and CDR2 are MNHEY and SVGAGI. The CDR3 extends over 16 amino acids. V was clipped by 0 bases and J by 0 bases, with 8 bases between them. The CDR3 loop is CASSYSRQSNTGELFF. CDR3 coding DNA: TGTGCCAGCAGTTACTCGAGACAGTCGAACACCGGGGAGCTGTTTTTT.

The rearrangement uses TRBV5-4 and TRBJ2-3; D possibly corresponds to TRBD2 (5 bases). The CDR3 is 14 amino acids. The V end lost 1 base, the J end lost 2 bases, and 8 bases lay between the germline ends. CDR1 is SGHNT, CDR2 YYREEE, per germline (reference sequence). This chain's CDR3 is CASSLSGNTDTQYF. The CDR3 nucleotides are TGTGCCAGCAGCTTGTCGGGGAACACAGATACGCAGTATTTT. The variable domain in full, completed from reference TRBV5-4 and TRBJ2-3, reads ETGVTQSPTHLIKTRGQQVTLRCSSQSGHNTVSWYQQALGQGPQFIFQYYREEENGRGNFPPRFSGLQFPNYSSELNVNALELDDSALYLCASSLSGNTDTQYFGPGTRLTVL.

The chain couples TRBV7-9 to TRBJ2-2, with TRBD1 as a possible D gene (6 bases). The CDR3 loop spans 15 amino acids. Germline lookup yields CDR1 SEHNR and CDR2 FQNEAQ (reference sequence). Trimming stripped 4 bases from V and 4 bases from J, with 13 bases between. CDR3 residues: CASSSGAIGTGELFF. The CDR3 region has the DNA TGTGCCAGCAGCTCAGGGGCTATCGGCACCGGGGAGCTGTTTTTT.

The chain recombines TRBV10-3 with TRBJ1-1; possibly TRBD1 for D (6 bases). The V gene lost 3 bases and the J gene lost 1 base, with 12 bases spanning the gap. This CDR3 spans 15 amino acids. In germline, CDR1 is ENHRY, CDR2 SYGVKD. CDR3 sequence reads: CAISDIQGGNTEAFF. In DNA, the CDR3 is TGTGCCATCAGTGACATACAGGGCGGGAACACTGAAGCTTTCTTT.

In nucleotides, the CDR3 is TGTGCCAGCAGTGACCTGGGCCTTGGAGGCTACACCTTC. It specifies CASSDLGLGGYTF. V usage is TRBV2 and J usage is TRBJ1-2; D gene uncertain. CDR3 length: 13 amino acids. The germline V and J ends were trimmed by 3 bases and 8 bases, with 13 bases remaining between them. The V gene's germline CDR1 is SNHLY and CDR2 FYNNEI.

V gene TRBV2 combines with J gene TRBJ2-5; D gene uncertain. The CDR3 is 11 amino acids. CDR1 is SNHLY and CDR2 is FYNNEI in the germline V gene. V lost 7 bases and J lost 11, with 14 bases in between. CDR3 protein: CASILTSIQYF. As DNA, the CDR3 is TGTGCCAGCATCCTTACTTCAATACAGTACTTC. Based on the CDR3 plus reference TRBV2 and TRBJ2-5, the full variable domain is EPEVTQTPSHQVTQMGQEVILRCVPISNHLYFYWYRQILGQKVEFLVSFYNNEISEKSEIFDDQFSVERPDGSNFTLKIRSTKLEDSAMYFCASILTSIQYFGPGTRLLVL.

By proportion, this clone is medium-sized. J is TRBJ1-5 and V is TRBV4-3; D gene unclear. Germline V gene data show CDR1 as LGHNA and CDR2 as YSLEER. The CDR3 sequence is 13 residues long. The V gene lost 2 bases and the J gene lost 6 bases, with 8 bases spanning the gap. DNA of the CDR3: TGCGCCAGCAGCCAAATTATCGGTCAGCCCCAGCATTTT. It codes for CASSQIIGQPQHF.

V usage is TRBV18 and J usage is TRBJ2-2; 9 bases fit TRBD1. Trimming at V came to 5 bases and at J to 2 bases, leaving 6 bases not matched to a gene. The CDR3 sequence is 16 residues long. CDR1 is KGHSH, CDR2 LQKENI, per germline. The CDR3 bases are TGTGCCAGCTCATCGAGGGACAGGGCCAACACCGGGGAGCTGTTTTTT. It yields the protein CASSSRDRANTGELFF.

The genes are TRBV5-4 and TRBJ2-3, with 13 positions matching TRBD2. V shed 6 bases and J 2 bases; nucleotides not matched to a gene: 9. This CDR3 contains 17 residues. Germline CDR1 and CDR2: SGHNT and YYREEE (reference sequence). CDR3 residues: CASTPGLAGIVTDTQYF. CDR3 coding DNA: TGTGCCAGCACCCCGGGACTAGCGGGAATTGTCACAGATACGCAGTATTTT.

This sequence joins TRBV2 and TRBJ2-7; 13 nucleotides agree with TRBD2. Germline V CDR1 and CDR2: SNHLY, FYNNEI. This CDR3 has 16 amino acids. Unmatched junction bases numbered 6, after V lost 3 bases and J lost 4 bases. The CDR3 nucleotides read TGTGCCAGCAGTGATTATAGGACTAGCGGGAGTTACGAGCAGTACTTC. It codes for CASSDYRTSGSYEQYF.

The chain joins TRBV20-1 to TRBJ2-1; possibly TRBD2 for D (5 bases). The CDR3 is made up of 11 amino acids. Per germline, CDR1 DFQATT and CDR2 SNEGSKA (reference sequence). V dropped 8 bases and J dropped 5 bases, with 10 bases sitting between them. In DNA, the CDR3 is TGCAGTCACGAGGGCCACAATGAGCAGTTCTTC. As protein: CSHEGHNEQFF.

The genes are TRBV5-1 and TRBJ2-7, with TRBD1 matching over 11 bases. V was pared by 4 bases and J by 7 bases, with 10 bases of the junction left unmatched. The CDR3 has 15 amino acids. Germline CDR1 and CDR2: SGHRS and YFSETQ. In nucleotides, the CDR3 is TGCGCCAGCAGCACAGGACAGGGGGCCATGGAGGAGCAGTACTTC. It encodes CASSTGQGAMEEQYF.